Below, 3 T cell receptor beta chains from the same sample are listed, as sequenced in a study of cytomegalovirus exposure and HLA in healthy donors. Sequenced by immunoSEQ multiplex PCR; TCRdb stores in-frame clones only, minus some. Of some 80,000 clones in the sample, roughly 96% were seen once. Sequencing was done on a sample of PBMCs. These receptors were taken from a woman between 18 and 29 years old in good health and CMV-seronegative.

The V gene is TRBV9, the J gene TRBJ2-1; TRBD1 matches at 7 bases. The V gene end was trimmed by 0 bases and the J gene end by 3 bases; junction bases not matched to a gene: 6. The CDR3 runs 16 residues. Per germline, CDR1 SGDLS and CDR2 YYNGEE. CDR3 in amino acids: CASSVGGQTYYNEQFF. The CDR3 DNA is TGTGCCAGCAGCGTAGGGGGACAGACCTACTACAATGAGCAGTTCTTC. Using reference TRBV9 and TRBJ2-1 for the parts outside the CDR3, the full variable domain is DSGVTQTPKHLITATGQRVTLRCSPRSGDLSVYWYQQSLDQGLQFLIQYYNGEERAKGNILERFSAQQFPDLHSELNLSSLELGDSALYFCASSVGGQTYYNEQFFGPGTRLTVL.

The rearrangement uses TRBV19 and TRBJ2-3; D call uncertain. Looked up from germline, CDR1 is LNHDA and CDR2 is SQIVND (reference sequence). V lost 3 bases to trimming and J lost 15 bases, with 19 bases between them. The CDR3 runs to 13 residues. CDR3 in amino acids: CASSMSGRPFTYF. The CDR3 DNA sequence: TGTGCCAGTAGTATGTCCGGCAGGCCCTTTACCTATTTT.

V gene TRBV5-8 combines with J gene TRBJ2-7; TRBD1 agrees at 9 bases. Germline CDR1 reads SGHTS; CDR2 reads YDEGEE. The V segment lost 1 base and the J segment 1 base; nucleotides outside the gene matches: 9. The CDR3 consists of 17 residues. The CDR3 region has the DNA TGTGCCAGCAGCTTGTGGGGGACAGGGAAGAGTTCCTACGAGCAGTACTTC. Translation gives CASSLWGTGKSSYEQYF. Full variable domain (outside the CDR3, taken from reference TRBV5-8 and TRBJ2-7): EAGVTQSPTHLIKTRGQQATLRCSPISGHTSVYWYQQALGLGLQFLLWYDEGEERNRGNFPPRFSGRQFPNYSSELNVNALELEDSALYLCASSLWGTGKSSYEQYFGPGTRLTVT.